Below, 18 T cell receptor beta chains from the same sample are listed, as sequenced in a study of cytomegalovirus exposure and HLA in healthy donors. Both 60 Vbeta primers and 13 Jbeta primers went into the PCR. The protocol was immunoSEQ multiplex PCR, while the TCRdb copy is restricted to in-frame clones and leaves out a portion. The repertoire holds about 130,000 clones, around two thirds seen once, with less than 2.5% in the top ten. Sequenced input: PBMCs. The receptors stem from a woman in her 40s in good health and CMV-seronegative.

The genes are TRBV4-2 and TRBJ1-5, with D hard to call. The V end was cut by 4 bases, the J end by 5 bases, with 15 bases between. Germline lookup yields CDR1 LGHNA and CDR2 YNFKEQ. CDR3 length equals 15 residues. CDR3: CASSPQRGRDQPQHF. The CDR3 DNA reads TGTGCCAGCAGCCCTCAGAGAGGGAGGGATCAGCCCCAGCATTTT.

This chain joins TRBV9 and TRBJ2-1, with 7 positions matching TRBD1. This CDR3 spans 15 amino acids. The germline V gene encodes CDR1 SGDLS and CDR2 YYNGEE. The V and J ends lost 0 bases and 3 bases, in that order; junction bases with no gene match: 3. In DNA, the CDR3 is TGTGCCAGCAGCGTAGAGCAGGGGGTCTACAATGAGCAGTTCTTC. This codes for CASSVEQGVYNEQFF.

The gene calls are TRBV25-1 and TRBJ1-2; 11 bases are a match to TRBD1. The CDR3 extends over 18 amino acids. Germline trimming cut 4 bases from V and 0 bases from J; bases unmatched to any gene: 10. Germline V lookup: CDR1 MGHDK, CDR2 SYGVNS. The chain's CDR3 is CASSGEGTGGKANYGYTF. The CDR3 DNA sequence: TGTGCCAGCAGTGGAGAAGGGACAGGGGGGAAGGCTAACTATGGCTACACCTTC.

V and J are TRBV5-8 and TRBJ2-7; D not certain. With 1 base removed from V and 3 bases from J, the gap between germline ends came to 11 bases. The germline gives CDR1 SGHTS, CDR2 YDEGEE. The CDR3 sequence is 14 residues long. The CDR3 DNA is TGTGCCAGCAGCTTGAAAACAGAAGACTACGAGCAGTACTTC. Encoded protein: CASSLKTEDYEQYF.

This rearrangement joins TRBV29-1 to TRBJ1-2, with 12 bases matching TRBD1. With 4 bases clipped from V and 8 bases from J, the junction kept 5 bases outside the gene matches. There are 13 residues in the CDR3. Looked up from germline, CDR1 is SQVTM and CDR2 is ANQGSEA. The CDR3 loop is CSVGGQGAGGYTF. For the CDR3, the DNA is TGCAGCGTTGGGGGACAGGGGGCTGGCGGCTACACCTTC.

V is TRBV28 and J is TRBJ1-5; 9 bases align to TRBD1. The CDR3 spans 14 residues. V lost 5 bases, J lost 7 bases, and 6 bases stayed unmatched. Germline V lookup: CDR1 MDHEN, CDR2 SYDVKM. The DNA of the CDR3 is TGTGCCAGCAGTGTCATACAGGGGGCCCAGCCCCAGCATTTT. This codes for CASSVIQGAQPQHF.

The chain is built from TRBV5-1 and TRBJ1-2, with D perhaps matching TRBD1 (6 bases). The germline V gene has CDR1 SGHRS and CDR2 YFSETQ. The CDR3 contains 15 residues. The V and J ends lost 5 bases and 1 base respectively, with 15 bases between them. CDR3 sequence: CASRQDSQINYGYTF. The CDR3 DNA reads TGCGCCAGCAGACAGGACAGCCAAATTAACTATGGCTACACCTTC. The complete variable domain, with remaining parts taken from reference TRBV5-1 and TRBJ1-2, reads KAGVTQTPRYLIKTRGQQVTLSCSPISGHRSVSWYQQTPGQGLQFLFEYFSETQRNKGNFPGRFSGRQFSNSRSEMNVSTLELGDSALYLCASRQDSQINYGYTFGSGTRLTVV.

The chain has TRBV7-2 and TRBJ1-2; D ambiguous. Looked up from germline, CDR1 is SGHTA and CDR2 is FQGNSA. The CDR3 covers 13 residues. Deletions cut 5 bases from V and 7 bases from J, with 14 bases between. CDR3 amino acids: CASSHPGGIGYTF. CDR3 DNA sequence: TGTGCCAGCAGCCATCCTGGCGGGATTGGCTACACCTTC.

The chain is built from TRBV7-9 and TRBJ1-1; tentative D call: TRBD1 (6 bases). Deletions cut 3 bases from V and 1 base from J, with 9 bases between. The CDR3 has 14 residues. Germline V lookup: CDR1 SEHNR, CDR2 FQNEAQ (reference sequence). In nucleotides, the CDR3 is TGTGCCAGCAGCTTGCAGGGGAAGAACACTGAAGCTTTCTTT. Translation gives CASSLQGKNTEAFF.

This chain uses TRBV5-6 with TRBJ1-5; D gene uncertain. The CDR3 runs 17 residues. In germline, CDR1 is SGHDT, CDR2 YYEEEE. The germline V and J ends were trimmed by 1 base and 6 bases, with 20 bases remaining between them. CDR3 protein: CASSLWGAVREGQPQHF. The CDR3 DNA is TGTGCCAGCAGCTTGTGGGGTGCGGTAAGGGAGGGTCAGCCCCAGCATTTT.

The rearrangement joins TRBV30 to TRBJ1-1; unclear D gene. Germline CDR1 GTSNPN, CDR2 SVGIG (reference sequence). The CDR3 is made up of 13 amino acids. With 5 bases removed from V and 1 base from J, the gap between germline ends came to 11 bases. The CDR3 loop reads CAWVTVWNTEAFF. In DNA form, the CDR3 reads TGTGCCTGGGTTACAGTGTGGAACACTGAAGCTTTCTTT. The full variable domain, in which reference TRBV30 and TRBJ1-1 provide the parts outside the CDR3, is SQTIHQWPATLVQPVGSPLSLECTVEGTSNPNLYWYRQAAGRGLQLLFYSVGIGQISSEVPQNLSASRPQDRQFILSSKKLLLSDSGFYLCAWVTVWNTEAFFGQGTRLTVV.

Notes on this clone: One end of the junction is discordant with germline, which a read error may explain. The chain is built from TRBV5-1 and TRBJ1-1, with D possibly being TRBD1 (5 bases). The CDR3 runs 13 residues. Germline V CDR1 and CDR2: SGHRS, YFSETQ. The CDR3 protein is CASSIPGLTEALF. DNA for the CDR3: TGCGCCAGCAGCATACCAGGGCTAACTGAAGCTCTCTTT.

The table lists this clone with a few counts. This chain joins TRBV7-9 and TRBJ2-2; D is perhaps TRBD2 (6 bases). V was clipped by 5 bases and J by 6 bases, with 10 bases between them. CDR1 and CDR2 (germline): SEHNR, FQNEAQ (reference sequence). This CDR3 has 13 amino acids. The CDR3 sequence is CASSRWGAGELFF. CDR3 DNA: TGTGCCAGCAGCCGTTGGGGGGCCGGGGAGCTGTTTTTT.

The CDR3 loop is CASSLKGTGIYEQYF. Here the CDR3 DNA reads TGCGCCAGCAGCTTGAAAGGGACAGGGATCTACGAGCAGTACTTC. The chain uses TRBV5-1 and TRBJ2-7; 9 bases map to TRBD1. Trimming cost V 1 base and J 3 bases; bases outside gene matches: 5. The CDR3 sequence is 15 residues long. CDR1 is SGHRS, CDR2 YFSETQ, per germline.

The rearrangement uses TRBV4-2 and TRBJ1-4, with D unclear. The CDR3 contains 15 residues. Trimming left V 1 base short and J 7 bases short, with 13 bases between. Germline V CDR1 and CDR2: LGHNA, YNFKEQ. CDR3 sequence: CASSQGGAKIEKLFF. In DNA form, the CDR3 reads TGTGCCAGCAGCCAAGGTGGAGCGAAGATTGAAAAACTGTTTTTT.

The CDR3 here is CAWSVGGGYNEQFF. The CDR3 DNA sequence: TGTGCCTGGAGTGTAGGCGGGGGGTACAATGAGCAGTTCTTC. This chain joins TRBV30 and TRBJ2-1; 8 positions match TRBD2. J was trimmed by 4 bases and V by 0 bases; bases with no gene match: 2. The CDR3 runs 14 residues. Germline V gives CDR1 GTSNPN, CDR2 SVGIG (reference sequence).

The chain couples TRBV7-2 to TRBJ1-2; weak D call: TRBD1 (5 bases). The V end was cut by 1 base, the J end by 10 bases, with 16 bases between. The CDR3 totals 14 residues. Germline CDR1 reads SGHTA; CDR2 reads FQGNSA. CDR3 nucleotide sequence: TGTGCCAGCAGCTTAGAGGCAGGGAGGACACCCTACACCTTC. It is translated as CASSLEAGRTPYTF.

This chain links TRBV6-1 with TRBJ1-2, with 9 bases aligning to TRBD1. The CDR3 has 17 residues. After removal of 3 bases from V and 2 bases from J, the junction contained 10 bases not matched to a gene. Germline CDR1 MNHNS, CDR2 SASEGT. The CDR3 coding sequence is TGTGCCAGCAGTGATACAGGGGGCGCGATCGTGAACTATGGCTACACCTTC. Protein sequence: CASSDTGGAIVNYGYTF.